These T cell receptor beta chains were read from a single sample in a study of T cell responses to AZD1222 COVID-19 vaccine. Sequenced by immunoSEQ multiplex PCR; TCRdb stores in-frame clones only, minus some. This repertoire shows about 130,000 clones, roughly 90% found once; its top ten account for roughly 1.6%. This specimen was peripheral blood, taken on day 0 of AZD1222 vaccination. The source of these receptors is an adult in good health. CDR3s include the opening cysteine and the closing phenylalanine or tryptophan. Each record gives: clone size, J gene, V gene, D gene, CDR3 DNA, CDR3 protein. A D gene is named only where the DNA matches it firmly. Size is stated for part of the rows, as once, few or many counts, or as a class when the clone is expanded.

abundance: NA; j_gene: TRBJ1-2; v_gene: TRBV12-2; d_gene: NA; CDR3nt: TGTGCAAGTCGCTTACGAGAGGGCAGGGGGCTTAGGGGCTACACCTTC; CDR3aa: CASRLREGRGLRGYTF
abundance: NA; j_gene: TRBJ2-3; v_gene: TRBV27; d_gene: NA; CDR3nt: TGTGCCAGCAGTTTTAGTTTTGCAGATACGCAGTATTTT; CDR3aa: CASSFSFADTQYF
abundance: once; j_gene: TRBJ1-1; v_gene: TRBV14; d_gene: NA; CDR3nt: TGTGCCAGCAGTCAGAGGGGTATAAACACTGAAGCTTTCTTT; CDR3aa: CASSQRGINTEAFF
abundance: few; j_gene: TRBJ1-1; v_gene: TRBV29-1; d_gene: NA; CDR3nt: TGCAGCGGTACCGAGAACACTGAAGCTTTCTTT; CDR3aa: CSGTENTEAFF
abundance: NA; j_gene: TRBJ1-5; v_gene: TRBV5-5; d_gene: NA; CDR3nt: TGTGCCAGCAGCTTAGAGACAGGCAATCAGCCCCAGCATTTT; CDR3aa: CASSLETGNQPQHF
abundance: NA; j_gene: TRBJ2-1; v_gene: TRBV9; d_gene: NA; CDR3nt: TGTGCCAGCAGCGTAGGGGGACTCAACAATGAGCAGTTCTTC; CDR3aa: CASSVGGLNNEQFF
abundance: NA; j_gene: TRBJ1-2; v_gene: TRBV14; d_gene: NA; CDR3nt: TGTGCCAGCAGCCAATCAGGTTACTCAGGGAGCGGCTACACCTTC; CDR3aa: CASSQSGYSGSGYTF
abundance: NA; j_gene: TRBJ1-1; v_gene: TRBV6-5; d_gene: TRBD1; CDR3nt: TGTGCCAGCAGTTACGGACAGGGGGCTCCCGAAGCTTTCTTT; CDR3aa: CASSYGQGAPEAFF
abundance: NA; j_gene: TRBJ1-2; v_gene: TRBV7-9; d_gene: NA; CDR3nt: TGTGCCAGCAGCCGCTCCCCCTTGGGGGAACGGAAAGGCTACACCTTC; CDR3aa: CASSRSPLGERKGYTF
abundance: NA; j_gene: TRBJ2-7; v_gene: TRBV19; d_gene: TRBD2; CDR3nt: TGTGCCAGTAGTCCACGACTAGCGGCCTCCTACGAGCAGTACTTC; CDR3aa: CASSPRLAASYEQYF
abundance: NA; j_gene: TRBJ1-5; v_gene: TRBV6-2/TRBV6-3; d_gene: TRBD1; CDR3nt: TGTGCCAGCAGTTACTCTCTTAGGGACAGCGACTATAGCAATCAGCCCCAGCATTTT; CDR3aa: CASSYSLRDSDYSNQPQHF
abundance: NA; j_gene: TRBJ2-3; v_gene: TRBV12-3/TRBV12-4; d_gene: NA; CDR3nt: TGTGCCAGCAGTCCAACAGATACGCAGTATTTT; CDR3aa: CASSPTDTQYF
abundance: NA; j_gene: TRBJ2-1; v_gene: TRBV27; d_gene: TRBD2; CDR3nt: TGTGCCAGCAGCCCATTGCGGACTAGCGGGACCTACAATGAGCAGTTCTTC; CDR3aa: CASSPLRTSGTYNEQFF
abundance: NA; j_gene: TRBJ2-7; v_gene: TRBV6-2/TRBV6-3; d_gene: TRBD2; CDR3nt: TGTGCCAGCAGTTACACAAGCGGGAGGATTTCCTACGAGCAGTACTTC; CDR3aa: CASSYTSGRISYEQYF
abundance: NA; j_gene: TRBJ1-1; v_gene: TRBV5-4; d_gene: NA; CDR3nt: TGTGCCAGCAGCTCAATCAAGGGGTATAACACTGAAGCTTTCTTT; CDR3aa: CASSSIKGYNTEAFF
abundance: NA; j_gene: TRBJ1-4; v_gene: TRBV7-2; d_gene: TRBD1; CDR3nt: TGTGCCAGCAGCTTAGGGACAGGGAATGAAAAACTGTTTTTT; CDR3aa: CASSLGTGNEKLFF
abundance: NA; j_gene: TRBJ1-2; v_gene: TRBV6-5; d_gene: NA; CDR3nt: TGTGCCAGCAGTCCCGGAATACATGGCTACACCTTC; CDR3aa: CASSPGIHGYTF
abundance: once; j_gene: TRBJ1-2; v_gene: TRBV11-3; d_gene: NA; CDR3nt: TGTGCCAGCAGCTCCGGCCTCTATGGCTACACCTTC; CDR3aa: CASSSGLYGYTF
abundance: NA; j_gene: TRBJ2-7; v_gene: TRBV5-5; d_gene: TRBD1; CDR3nt: TGTGCCAGCAGCTTGGCCCTATTAGGACAGGGTGTCTACGAGCAGTACTTC; CDR3aa: CASSLALLGQGVYEQYF
abundance: NA; j_gene: TRBJ2-5; v_gene: TRBV5-6; d_gene: NA; CDR3nt: TGTGCCAGCAGCTTGGCTGCGGGACCTACCCAAGAGACCCAGTACTTC; CDR3aa: CASSLAAGPTQETQYF
abundance: NA; j_gene: TRBJ2-2; v_gene: TRBV5-1; d_gene: TRBD2; CDR3nt: TGCGCCAGCAGCCCTATGGGGCGGGAGTCGAACACCGGGGAGCTGTTTTTT; CDR3aa: CASSPMGRESNTGELFF
abundance: NA; j_gene: TRBJ1-5; v_gene: TRBV18; d_gene: TRBD1; CDR3nt: TGTGCCAGCTCACTGGGACAGGGAGACCAGCCCCAGCATTTT; CDR3aa: CASSLGQGDQPQHF
abundance: NA; j_gene: TRBJ2-7; v_gene: TRBV27; d_gene: NA; CDR3nt: TGTGCCAGCAGTTTATCGGGGGCGTTCTACGAGCAGTACTTC; CDR3aa: CASSLSGAFYEQYF
abundance: NA; j_gene: TRBJ2-7; v_gene: TRBV6-2/TRBV6-3; d_gene: TRBD2; CDR3nt: TGTGCCAGCAGTTACAGGCTAGCGGGGCCCTCCTACGAGCAGTACTTC; CDR3aa: CASSYRLAGPSYEQYF
abundance: NA; j_gene: TRBJ2-3; v_gene: TRBV9; d_gene: TRBD2; CDR3nt: TGTGCCAGCAGCGTAGCGGGGCTAGCGGGCACAGATACGCAGTATTTT; CDR3aa: CASSVAGLAGTDTQYF
abundance: NA; j_gene: TRBJ2-1; v_gene: TRBV30; d_gene: TRBD1; CDR3nt: TGTGCCTGGAGTGTAAGGGACAGGGTCAATGAGCAGTTCTTC; CDR3aa: CAWSVRDRVNEQFF
abundance: NA; j_gene: TRBJ1-3; v_gene: TRBV19; d_gene: NA; CDR3nt: TGTGCCAGTAGAGACTCAGGGTATAGAAACACCATATATTTT; CDR3aa: CASRDSGYRNTIYF
abundance: once; j_gene: TRBJ2-7; v_gene: TRBV4-1; d_gene: NA; CDR3nt: TGCGCCAGCAGCCAAGAAGGGGGGAACCGCTACGAGCAGTACTTC; CDR3aa: CASSQEGGNRYEQYF
abundance: NA; j_gene: TRBJ1-4; v_gene: TRBV4-3; d_gene: NA; CDR3nt: TGCGCCAGCAGCCGGACCTCAGCCAAGCCCCATGAAAAACTGTTTTTT; CDR3aa: CASSRTSAKPHEKLFF
abundance: NA; j_gene: TRBJ2-5; v_gene: TRBV6-5; d_gene: TRBD2; CDR3nt: TGTGCCAGCAGTTTGTCTCAAGCGGGAGGGCCGCAGACCCAGTACTTC; CDR3aa: CASSLSQAGGPQTQYF
abundance: NA; j_gene: TRBJ1-2; v_gene: TRBV24-1; d_gene: NA; CDR3nt: TGTGCCACCAGTGATTCCGACGGGGGGCACTATGGCTACACCTTC; CDR3aa: CATSDSDGGHYGYTF
abundance: once; j_gene: TRBJ2-4; v_gene: TRBV5-4; d_gene: NA; CDR3nt: TGTGCCAGCAGCTCCGTCCTGGAGGGGGCAAACATTCAGTACTTC; CDR3aa: CASSSVLEGANIQYF
abundance: NA; j_gene: TRBJ2-4; v_gene: TRBV4-1; d_gene: NA; CDR3nt: TGCGCCAGCAGCCAAGACACAGGAGTAGCCAAAAACATTCAGTACTTC; CDR3aa: CASSQDTGVAKNIQYF
abundance: NA; j_gene: TRBJ2-1; v_gene: TRBV9; d_gene: TRBD2; CDR3nt: TGTGCCAGCAGCCCTGGGACTAGCACCTACAATGAGCAGTTCTTC; CDR3aa: CASSPGTSTYNEQFF
abundance: NA; j_gene: TRBJ2-1; v_gene: TRBV7-3; d_gene: TRBD2; CDR3nt: TGTGCCAGCAGCTCCCCCCGGGGGGGGTCCTCCTACAATGAGCAGTTCTTC; CDR3aa: CASSSPRGGSSYNEQFF
abundance: NA; j_gene: TRBJ2-7; v_gene: TRBV5-4; d_gene: TRBD1; CDR3nt: TGTGCCAGCAGCTTCGATCAGGGGGCTATCTACGAGCAGTACTTC; CDR3aa: CASSFDQGAIYEQYF
abundance: NA; j_gene: TRBJ1-1; v_gene: TRBV23-1; d_gene: NA; CDR3nt: TGCGCCAGCATTACCGAGGTGGTTAGAACAGAAGCTTTCTTT; CDR3aa: CASITEVVRTEAFF
abundance: NA; j_gene: TRBJ2-3; v_gene: TRBV30; d_gene: TRBD1; CDR3nt: TGTGCCTGGAGTACGACAGGGGGCTCATCAGATACGCAGTATTTT; CDR3aa: CAWSTTGGSSDTQYF
abundance: NA; j_gene: TRBJ2-1; v_gene: TRBV24-1; d_gene: NA; CDR3nt: TGTGCCACCAGTGATGGCAGGGCCTGGCAGTTCTTC; CDR3aa: CATSDGRAWQFF
abundance: NA; j_gene: TRBJ1-2; v_gene: TRBV7-9; d_gene: NA; CDR3nt: TGTGCCAGCAGCTTAAAAGCCGGACCTGGCTATGGCTACACCTTC; CDR3aa: CASSLKAGPGYGYTF
abundance: NA; j_gene: TRBJ1-1; v_gene: TRBV5-1; d_gene: NA; CDR3nt: TGCGCCAGCAGCTTGGACAGGGTGGGAATGAACACTGAAGCTTTCTTT; CDR3aa: CASSLDRVGMNTEAFF
abundance: NA; j_gene: TRBJ2-5; v_gene: TRBV18; d_gene: NA; CDR3nt: TGTGCCAGCTCACCACCGAATGAGGGCCCGGGAGAGACCCAGTACTTC; CDR3aa: CASSPPNEGPGETQYF
abundance: few; j_gene: TRBJ2-6; v_gene: TRBV27; d_gene: NA; CDR3nt: TGTGCCAGCACCCCCCTAGGCTCTGGGGCCAACGTCCTGACTTTC; CDR3aa: CASTPLGSGANVLTF
abundance: NA; j_gene: TRBJ2-7; v_gene: TRBV7-9; d_gene: TRBD2; CDR3nt: TGTGCCAGCAGCTTGGTGACGGGAGGGGCCTACGAGCAGTACTTC; CDR3aa: CASSLVTGGAYEQYF
abundance: NA; j_gene: TRBJ1-1; v_gene: TRBV7-9; d_gene: NA; CDR3nt: TGTGCCAGCAGCTCGACGGAAAACACTGAAGCTTTCTTT; CDR3aa: CASSSTENTEAFF
abundance: NA; j_gene: TRBJ1-5; v_gene: TRBV28; d_gene: NA; CDR3nt: TGTGCCAGCAGTTTAGATCCCGGCGGTAATAGCAATCAGCCCCAGCATTTT; CDR3aa: CASSLDPGGNSNQPQHF
abundance: NA; j_gene: TRBJ1-2; v_gene: TRBV9; d_gene: TRBD1; CDR3nt: TGTGCCAGCAGCGTGGGGACAGGAGCAGGGTATAACTATGGCTACACCTTC; CDR3aa: CASSVGTGAGYNYGYTF
abundance: NA; j_gene: TRBJ2-7; v_gene: TRBV20-1; d_gene: TRBD2; CDR3nt: TGCAGTGCTAGTTCCCCGCTTACTAGCGGGAGGACCTACGAGCAGTACTTC; CDR3aa: CSASSPLTSGRTYEQYF
abundance: NA; j_gene: TRBJ2-7; v_gene: TRBV24-1; d_gene: NA; CDR3nt: TGTGCCACCAGTGATTCCGGAACAGGATCCTACGAGCAGTACTTC; CDR3aa: CATSDSGTGSYEQYF
abundance: NA; j_gene: TRBJ1-6; v_gene: TRBV7-9; d_gene: TRBD1; CDR3nt: TGTGCCAGCAGCCAAAGACAGGGGGCTAATTCACCCCTCCACTTT; CDR3aa: CASSQRQGANSPLHF
abundance: NA; j_gene: TRBJ2-7; v_gene: TRBV28; d_gene: NA; CDR3nt: TGTGCCAGCAGTCCCCGGTGGGGCAGGGGCTCCTACGAGCAGTACTTC; CDR3aa: CASSPRWGRGSYEQYF
abundance: NA; j_gene: TRBJ2-2; v_gene: TRBV6-4; d_gene: TRBD1; CDR3nt: TGTGCCAGCAGCCCCCGAGAGGCAGGGGGCATCGACACCGGGGAGCTGTTTTTT; CDR3aa: CASSPREAGGIDTGELFF